This TCR beta chain was identified during a study of Ad26.COV2.S vaccination and SARS-CoV-2 variants. Study-level background: The authors gave Ad26.COV2.S intramuscularly, either once or twice 56 days apart. Study-wide points: Spike-specific TCR breadth in vaccine recipients exceeded that seen in placebo recipients.

Germline V lookup: CDR1 MDHEN, CDR2 SYDVKM. CDR3 length: 16 residues. V was pared by 6 bases and J by 7 bases, with 10 bases of the junction left unmatched. Notes on this clone: Its specificity is not known.

This table comes from immunoSEQ multiplex PCR, and its TCRdb copy is limited to in-frame clones, with some not included. The data show approximately 360,000 clones, 80% to 90% seen once. As for treatment: some 20 received Ad26.COV2.S at low or high dose, single or two shots; about 5 received placebo; per-sample allocation not given. Specimen acquisition occurred on day 63 following the initial vaccine or placebo injection. The donor's status was that of an adult aged 18-55 years in Boston. The study used a vaccine consisting of an Ad26 vector that expressed Wuhan-strain SARS-CoV-2 spike. Source: peripheral blood, taken in a trial of Ad26.COV2.S vaccine versus placebo. The V gene is TRBV28, the J gene TRBJ1-4; TRBD1 matches at 11 bases. The source of this sequence is a person aged 18 to 59 who received the Ad26.COV2.S COVID-19 vaccine or a placebo. The CDR3: CASSELGQGAGEKLFF. CDR3 sequence (DNA): TGTGCCAGCAGCGAACTTGGACAGGGGGCAGGTGAAAAACTGTTTTTT.